These T cell receptor beta chains were read from a single sample in a study of blood T cell repertoires in COVID-19. Profiling relied on immunoSEQ multiplex PCR, and the TCRdb table lists in-frame clones only, not all of them. The sample records approximately 240,000 clones, approximately 90% being singletons. The sample taken for sequencing was PBMCs or T cells enriched from blood (not recorded which). These receptors all come from a young woman who had recovered from COVID-19. CDR3s include the opening cysteine and the closing phenylalanine or tryptophan. Each record gives: D gene, V gene, J gene, CDR3 protein, CDR3 DNA. The D gene is left open where the match is weak.

TRBD1	TRBV6-5	TRBJ1-2	CASSYSGQANYGYTF	TGTGCCAGCAGTTACAGTGGACAGGCGAACTATGGCTACACCTTC
TRBD2	TRBV7-2	TRBJ2-1	CASSNSPGTRSNEQFF	TGTGCCAGCAGTAATTCTCCCGGGACTAGGAGCAATGAGCAGTTCTTC
NA	TRBV7-8	TRBJ1-1	CASSPLAGFVNTEAFF	TGTGCCAGCAGCCCCCTGGCAGGGTTCGTGAACACTGAAGCTTTCTTT
TRBD2	TRBV9	TRBJ2-1	CASSRGTSVNNEQFF	TGTGCCAGCAGCAGAGGGACTAGCGTAAACAATGAGCAGTTCTTC
NA	TRBV19	TRBJ1-2	CASSIGGQGTYGYTF	TGTGCCAGTAGTATAGGGGGGCAGGGGACATATGGCTACACCTTC
NA	TRBV6-5	TRBJ1-2	CASSDRGRGYTF	TGTGCCAGCAGCGACAGAGGTCGGGGCTACACCTTC
NA	TRBV7-9	TRBJ1-1	CASSPQDGVSPFF	TGTGCCAGCAGCCCGCAGGACGGGGTGTCGCCTTTCTTT
NA	TRBV5-1	TRBJ1-2	CASKGTGSIYGYTF	TGCGCCAGCAAGGGTACAGGGAGCATCTATGGCTACACCTTC
NA	TRBV19	TRBJ2-2	CASSIDRVYTGELFF	TGTGCCAGTAGTATAGACAGGGTGTACACCGGGGAGCTGTTTTTT
TRBD1	TRBV10-3	TRBJ1-4	CAISDPGGTGSRNEKLFF	TGTGCCATCAGTGACCCCGGGGGGACAGGGAGCCGAAATGAAAAACTGTTTTTT
NA	TRBV18	TRBJ2-7	CASSPFSRELKIEQYF	TGTGCCAGCTCACCTTTTTCCAGGGAACTAAAGATCGAGCAGTACTTC
NA	TRBV9	TRBJ1-1	CASSPGIRTVNTEAFF	TGTGCCAGCAGCCCGGGTATACGGACAGTGAACACTGAAGCTTTCTTT
TRBD1	TRBV19	TRBJ1-2	CASTSHGQGSYGYTF	TGTGCCAGTACCTCACACGGACAGGGGTCTTACGGCTACACCTTC
TRBD2	TRBV15	TRBJ2-1	CATSRDRLAAYNEQFF	TGTGCCACCAGCAGAGATCGACTAGCGGCCTACAATGAGCAGTTCTTC
NA	TRBV7-9	TRBJ1-4	CASSSTAFNEKLFF	TGTGCCAGCAGCTCGACAGCTTTTAATGAAAAACTGTTTTTT
TRBD1	TRBV4-1	TRBJ1-6	CASSLDRASSPLHF	TGCGCCAGCAGTCTCGACAGGGCTTCTTCACCCCTCCACTTT
TRBD2	TRBV10-3	TRBJ2-3	CAINLAGEADTQYF	TGTGCCATCAACTTAGCGGGAGAGGCAGATACGCAGTATTTT